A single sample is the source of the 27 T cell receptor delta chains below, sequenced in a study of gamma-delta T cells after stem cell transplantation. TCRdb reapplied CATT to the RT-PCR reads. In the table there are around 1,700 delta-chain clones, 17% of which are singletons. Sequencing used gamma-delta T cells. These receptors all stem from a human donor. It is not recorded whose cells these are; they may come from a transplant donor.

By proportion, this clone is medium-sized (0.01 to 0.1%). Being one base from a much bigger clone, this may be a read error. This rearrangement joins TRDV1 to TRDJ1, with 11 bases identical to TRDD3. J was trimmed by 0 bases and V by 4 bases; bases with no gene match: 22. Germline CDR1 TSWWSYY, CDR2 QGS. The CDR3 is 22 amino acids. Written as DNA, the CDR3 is TGTGCTCTTGGGGCTACTCCTATGTGGGGGATACGACACTTTTTGTACACCGATAAACTCATCTTT. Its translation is CALGATPMWGIRHFLYTDKLIF.

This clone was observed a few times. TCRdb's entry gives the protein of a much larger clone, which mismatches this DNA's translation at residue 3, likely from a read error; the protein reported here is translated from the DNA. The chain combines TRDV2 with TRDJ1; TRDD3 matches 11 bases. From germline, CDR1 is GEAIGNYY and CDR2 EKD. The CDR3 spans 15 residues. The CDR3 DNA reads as TGTGCCCGTGACAATCTGGGGGATACTGGCGATAAACTCATCTTT. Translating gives CARDNLGDTGDKLIF.

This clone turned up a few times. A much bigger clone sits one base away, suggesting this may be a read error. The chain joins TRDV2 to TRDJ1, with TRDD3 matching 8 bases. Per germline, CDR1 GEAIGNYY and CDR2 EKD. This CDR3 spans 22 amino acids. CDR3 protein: CACDTVRTGGYSTPDRTDRLIF. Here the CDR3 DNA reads TGTGCCTGTGACACCGTGAGGACTGGGGGTTACTCAACGCCCGACCGTACCGATAGACTCATCTTT.

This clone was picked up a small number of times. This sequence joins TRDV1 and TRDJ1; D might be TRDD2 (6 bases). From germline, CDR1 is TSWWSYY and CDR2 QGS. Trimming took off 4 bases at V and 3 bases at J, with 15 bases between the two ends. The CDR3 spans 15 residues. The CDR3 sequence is CALGGGLPASDKLIF. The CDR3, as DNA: TGTGCTCTTGGGGGGGGCCTTCCCGCTTCCGATAAACTCATCTTT.

Here the CDR3 reads CASSRWGYGGGSTDKLIF. The CDR3 DNA sequence: TGTGCCTCCTCCCGGTGGGGCTACGGTGGGGGAAGCACCGATAAACTCATCTTT. The J gene is TRDJ1, the V gene TRDV3; 7 nucleotides agree with TRDD3. This CDR3 is built from 18 residues. Germline CDR1 reads TVYSNPD; CDR2 reads GDNSRS (reference sequence). Trimming cost V 4 bases and J 1 base; bases outside gene matches: 21.

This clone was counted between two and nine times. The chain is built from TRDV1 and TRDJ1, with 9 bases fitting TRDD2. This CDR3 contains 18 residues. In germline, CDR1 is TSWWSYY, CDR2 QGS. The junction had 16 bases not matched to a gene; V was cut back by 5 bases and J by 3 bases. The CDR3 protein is CALGSRLPTYLGSDKLIF. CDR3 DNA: TGTGCTCTTGGGTCGCGCCTTCCTACGTATCTGGGTTCCGATAAACTCATCTTT.

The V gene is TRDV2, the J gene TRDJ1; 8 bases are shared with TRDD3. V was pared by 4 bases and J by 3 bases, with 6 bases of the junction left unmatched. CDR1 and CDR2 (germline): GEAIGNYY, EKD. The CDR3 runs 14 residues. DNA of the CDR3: TGTGCCTGTGAGGGGATACAAAGGGCCGATAAACTCATCTTT. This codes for CACEGIQRADKLIF.

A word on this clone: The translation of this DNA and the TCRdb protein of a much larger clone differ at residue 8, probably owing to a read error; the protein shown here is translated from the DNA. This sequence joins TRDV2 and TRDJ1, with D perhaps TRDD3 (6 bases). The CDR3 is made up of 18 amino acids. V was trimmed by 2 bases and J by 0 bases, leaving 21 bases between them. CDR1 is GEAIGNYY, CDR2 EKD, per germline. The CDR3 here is CACDIVGATRSYTDKLIF. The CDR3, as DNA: TGTGCCTGTGACATAGTGGGGGCTACGCGATCTTACACCGATAAACTCATCTTT.

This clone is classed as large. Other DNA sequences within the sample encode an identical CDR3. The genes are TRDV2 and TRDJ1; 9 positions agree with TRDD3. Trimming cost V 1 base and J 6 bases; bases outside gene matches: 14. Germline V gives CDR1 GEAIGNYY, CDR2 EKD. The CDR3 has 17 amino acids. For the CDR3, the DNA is TGTGCCTGTGACACTTTGGGCGGACTGGGGGACCAGTATAAACTCATCTTT. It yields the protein CACDTLGGLGDQYKLIF.

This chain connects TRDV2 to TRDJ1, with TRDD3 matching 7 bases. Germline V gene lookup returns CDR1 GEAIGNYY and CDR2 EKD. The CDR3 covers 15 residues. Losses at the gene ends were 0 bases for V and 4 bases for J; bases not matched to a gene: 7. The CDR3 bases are TGTGCCTGTGACACCGTGGGGGAATCGGTCGATAAACTCATCTTT. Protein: CACDTVGESVDKLIF.

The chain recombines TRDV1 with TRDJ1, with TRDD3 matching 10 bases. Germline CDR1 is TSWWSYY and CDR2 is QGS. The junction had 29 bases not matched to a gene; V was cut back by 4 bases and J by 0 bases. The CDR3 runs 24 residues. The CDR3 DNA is TGTGCTCTTGGGGTACCCCCCAAGGATCCCCGGGGGATACGCTTGGGGGTTTACACCGATAAACTCATCTTT. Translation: CALGVPPKDPRGIRLGVYTDKLIF.

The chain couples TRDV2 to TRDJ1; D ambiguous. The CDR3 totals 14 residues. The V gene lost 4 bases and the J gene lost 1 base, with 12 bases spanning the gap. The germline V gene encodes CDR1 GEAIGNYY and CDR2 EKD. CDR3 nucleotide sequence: TGTGCCTGTGATACGATAGGGGCCACCGATAAACTCATCTTT. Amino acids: CACDTIGATDKLIF.

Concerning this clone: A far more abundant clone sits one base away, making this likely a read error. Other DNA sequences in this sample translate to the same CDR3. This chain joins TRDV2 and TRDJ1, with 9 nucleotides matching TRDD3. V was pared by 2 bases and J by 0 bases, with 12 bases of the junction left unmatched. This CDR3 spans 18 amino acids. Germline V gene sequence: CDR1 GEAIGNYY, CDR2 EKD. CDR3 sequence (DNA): TGTGCCTGTGACATAGTAGGGGATACGCGATCTTACACCGATAAACTCATCTTT. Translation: CACDIVGDTRSYTDKLIF.

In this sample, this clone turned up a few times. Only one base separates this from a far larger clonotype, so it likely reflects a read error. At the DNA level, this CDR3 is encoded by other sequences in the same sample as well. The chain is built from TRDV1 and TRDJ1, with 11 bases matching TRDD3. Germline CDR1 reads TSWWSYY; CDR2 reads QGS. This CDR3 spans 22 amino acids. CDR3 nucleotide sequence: TGCGCTCTTGGGGCTCCTCCTATGTGGGGGATACGACACTTTTTGTACACCGATAAACTCATCTTT. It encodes CALGAPPMWGIRHFLYTDKLIF.

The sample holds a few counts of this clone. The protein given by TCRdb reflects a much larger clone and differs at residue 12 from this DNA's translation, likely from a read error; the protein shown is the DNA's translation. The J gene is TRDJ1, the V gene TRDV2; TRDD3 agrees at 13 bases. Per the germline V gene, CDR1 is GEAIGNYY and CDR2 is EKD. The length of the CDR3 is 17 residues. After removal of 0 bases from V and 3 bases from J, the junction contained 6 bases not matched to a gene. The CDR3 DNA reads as TGTGCCTGTGACACCTTACTGGGGGATACGCAAGCCGATAAACTCATCTTT. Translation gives CACDTLLGDTQADKLIF.

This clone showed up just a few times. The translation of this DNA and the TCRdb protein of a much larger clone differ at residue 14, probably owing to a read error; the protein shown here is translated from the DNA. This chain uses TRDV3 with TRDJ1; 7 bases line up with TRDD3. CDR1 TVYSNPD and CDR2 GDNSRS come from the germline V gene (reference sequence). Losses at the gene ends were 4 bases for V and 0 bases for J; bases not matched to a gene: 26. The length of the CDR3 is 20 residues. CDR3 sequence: CASGDSTPTGVMADTDKLIF. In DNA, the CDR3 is TGTGCCTCAGGGGACTCTACGCCGACTGGGGTGATGGCCGACACCGATAAACTCATCTTT.

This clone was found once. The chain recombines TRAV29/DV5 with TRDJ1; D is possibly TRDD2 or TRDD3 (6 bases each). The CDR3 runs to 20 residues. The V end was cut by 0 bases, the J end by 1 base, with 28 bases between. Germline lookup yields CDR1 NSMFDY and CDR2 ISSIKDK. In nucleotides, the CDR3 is TGTGCAGCAAGCGACCCATCCTACCAGGCCGGGGGACACGGCACCGATAAACTCATCTTT. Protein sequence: CAASDPSYQAGGHGTDKLIF.

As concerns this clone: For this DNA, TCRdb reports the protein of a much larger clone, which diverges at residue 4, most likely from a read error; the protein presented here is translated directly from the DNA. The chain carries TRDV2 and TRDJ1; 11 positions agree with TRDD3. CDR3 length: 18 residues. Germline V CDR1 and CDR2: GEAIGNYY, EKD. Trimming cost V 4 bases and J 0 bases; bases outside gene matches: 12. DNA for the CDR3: TGTGCCTGTGAGATAGTGGGGGATACGCGATCTTACACCGATAAACTCATCTTT. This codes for CACEIVGDTRSYTDKLIF.

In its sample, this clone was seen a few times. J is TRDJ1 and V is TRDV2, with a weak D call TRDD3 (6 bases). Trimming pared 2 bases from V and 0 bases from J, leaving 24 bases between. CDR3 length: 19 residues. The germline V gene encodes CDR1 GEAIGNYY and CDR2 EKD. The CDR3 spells CACDRRRRGETGYTDKLIF. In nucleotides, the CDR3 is TGTGCCTGTGACAGAAGAAGACGGGGGGAGACTGGCTACACCGATAAACTCATCTTT.

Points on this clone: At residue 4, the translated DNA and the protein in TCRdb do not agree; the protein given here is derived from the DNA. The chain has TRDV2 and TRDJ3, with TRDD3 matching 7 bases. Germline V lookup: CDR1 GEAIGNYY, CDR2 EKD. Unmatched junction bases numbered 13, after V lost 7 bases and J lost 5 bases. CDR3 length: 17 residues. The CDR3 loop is CACNLTGANGDTRQMFF. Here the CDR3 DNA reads TGTGCCTGCAACCTTACTGGGGCTAACGGGGACACCCGACAGATGTTTTTC.

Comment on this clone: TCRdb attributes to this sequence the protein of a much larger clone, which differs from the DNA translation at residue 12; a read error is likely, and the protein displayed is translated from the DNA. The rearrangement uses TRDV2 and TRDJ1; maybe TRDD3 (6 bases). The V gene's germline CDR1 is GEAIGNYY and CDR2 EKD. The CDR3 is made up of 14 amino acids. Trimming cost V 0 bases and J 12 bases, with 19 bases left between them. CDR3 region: CACDTVSGEREFIF. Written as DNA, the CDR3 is TGTGCCTGTGACACCGTGTCGGGGGAGAGGGAATTCATCTTT.

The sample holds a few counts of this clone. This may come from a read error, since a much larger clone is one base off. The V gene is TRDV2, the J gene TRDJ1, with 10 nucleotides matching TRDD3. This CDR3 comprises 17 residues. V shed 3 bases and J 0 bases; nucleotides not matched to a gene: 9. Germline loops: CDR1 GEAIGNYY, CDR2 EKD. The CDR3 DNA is TGTGCCTGTGACCTACTGGGGGATGCGCTGTACACCGATAAACTCATCTTT. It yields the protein CACDLLGDALYTDKLIF.

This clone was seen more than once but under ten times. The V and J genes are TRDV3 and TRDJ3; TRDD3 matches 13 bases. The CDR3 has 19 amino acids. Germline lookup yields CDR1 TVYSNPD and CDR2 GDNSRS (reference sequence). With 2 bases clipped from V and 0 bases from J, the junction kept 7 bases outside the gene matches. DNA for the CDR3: TGTGCCTTTGCGACTGGGGGATACGCTGGCTCCTGGGACACCCGACAGATGTTTTTC. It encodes CAFATGGYAGSWDTRQMFF.

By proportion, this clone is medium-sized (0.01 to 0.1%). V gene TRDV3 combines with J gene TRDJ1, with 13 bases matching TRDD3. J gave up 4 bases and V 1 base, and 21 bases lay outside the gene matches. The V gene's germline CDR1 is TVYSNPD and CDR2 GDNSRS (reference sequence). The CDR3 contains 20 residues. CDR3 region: CAFMSLRNTYWGIRSDKLIF. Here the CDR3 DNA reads TGTGCCTTTATGAGCTTGAGGAATACGTACTGGGGGATACGGAGCGATAAACTCATCTTT.

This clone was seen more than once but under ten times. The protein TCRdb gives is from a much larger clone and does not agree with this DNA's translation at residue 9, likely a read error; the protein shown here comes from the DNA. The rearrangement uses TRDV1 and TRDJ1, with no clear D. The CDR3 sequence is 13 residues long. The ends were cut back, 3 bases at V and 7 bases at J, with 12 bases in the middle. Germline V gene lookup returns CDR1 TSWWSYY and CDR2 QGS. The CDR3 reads CALGDLDHGKLIF. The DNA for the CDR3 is TGTGCTCTTGGGGACCTAGATCACGGTAAACTCATCTTT.

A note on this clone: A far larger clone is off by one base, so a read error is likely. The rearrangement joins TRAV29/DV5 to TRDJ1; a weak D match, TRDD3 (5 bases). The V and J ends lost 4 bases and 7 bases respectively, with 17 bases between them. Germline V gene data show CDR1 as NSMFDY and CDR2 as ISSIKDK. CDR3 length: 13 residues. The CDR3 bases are TGTGCAGCACAATTTAAGAGGGGGGGTAAACTCATCTTT. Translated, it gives CAAQFKRGGKLIF.

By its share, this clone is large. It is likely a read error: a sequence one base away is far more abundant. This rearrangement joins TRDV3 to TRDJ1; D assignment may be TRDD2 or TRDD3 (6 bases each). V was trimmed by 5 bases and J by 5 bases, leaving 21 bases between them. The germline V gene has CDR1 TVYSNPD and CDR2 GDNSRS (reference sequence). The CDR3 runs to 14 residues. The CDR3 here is CALPSYDLGDKLIF. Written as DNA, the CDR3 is TGTGCCCTCCCCTCCTACGACCTGGGGGATAAACTCATCTTT. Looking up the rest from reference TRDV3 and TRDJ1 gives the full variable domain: CDKVTQSSPDQTVASGSEVVLLCTYDTVYSNPDLFWYRIRPDYSFQFVFYGDNSRSEGADFTQGRFSVKHILTQKAFHLVISPVRTEDSATYYCALPSYDLGDKLIFGKGTRVTVEP.